The 3 T cell receptor beta chains presented below share a single source sample, sequenced in a study of Ad26.COV2.S vaccination and SARS-CoV-2 variants. Indicated treatment: around 19 received Ad26.COV2.S at low or high dose, single or two shots; about five received placebo; per-sample allocation not given. The study sampled participants on day 63 after the first vaccine or placebo injection. Using immunoSEQ multiplex PCR, the repertoire was profiled, and TCRdb retains in-frame clones only, with some absent. The top ten hold roughly 3.5% of the sample, which has a few hundred thousand clones, 87% seen once. The input for sequencing was peripheral blood, taken in a trial of Ad26.COV2.S vaccine versus placebo. Source of these receptors: a person aged 18-60 years who received the Ad26.COV2.S COVID-19 vaccine or a placebo.

The rearrangement joins TRBV11-1 to TRBJ2-1, with TRBD1 matching 11 bases. Germline V gene data show CDR1 as SGHAT and CDR2 as FQDESV (reference sequence). This CDR3 comprises 15 residues. Trimming cost V 5 bases and J 2 bases; bases outside gene matches: 2. CDR3 in amino acids: CASSQGQGAYNEQFF. DNA of the CDR3: TGTGCCAGCAGCCAGGGACAGGGGGCCTACAATGAGCAGTTCTTC.

V and J are TRBV27 and TRBJ2-4, with 7 nucleotides matching TRBD1. The germline CDR1 and CDR2 sequences are MNHEY and SMNVEV (reference sequence). V trimming: 5 bases; J trimming: 0 bases; junction bases outside the gene matches: 7. The CDR3 length is 16 residues. CDR3 bases: TGTGCCAGCAGTGGACAGGATCTCCTAGCCAAAAACATTCAGTACTTC. Residues: CASSGQDLLAKNIQYF.

This clone was seen just once. The chain recombines TRBV2 with TRBJ1-4, with 10 positions matching TRBD1. V lost 7 bases and J lost 8; bases outside the gene matches: 7. Germline CDR1 is SNHLY and CDR2 is FYNNEI. This CDR3 comprises 14 residues. The CDR3 DNA reads TGTGCCAGCACCAGACAGGGGGCAGGAGAAAAACTGTTTTTT. Translated: CASTRQGAGEKLFF.